The T cell receptor (beta chain) under discussion was sequenced for a study of long-term antiretroviral therapy in people with HIV. Study at large: Sampling started about a decade before the 2015 immediate-ART recommendation. Study results and limitations: Blood obtained between the mid-2000s and the late 2010s may reflect older ART regimens.

Survey-level immunoSEQ v3.0 assays were run. Target depth was about 35,000-55,000 T-cell genomes per sample. TCRdb's table, derived via immunoSEQ multiplex PCR, lists solely in-frame clones and lacks some. The data show about 25,000 clones, 65% to 90% seen once. This CDR3 contains 14 residues. Trimming cost V 4 bases and J 1 base, with 12 bases left between them. The germline gives CDR1 SGHNT, CDR2 YYREEE (reference sequence). In the case of this clone: Its matching antigen is unknown.

The chain carries TRBV5-4 and TRBJ2-7; tentatively, D is TRBD1 (6 bases). The sequence was obtained from a man aged 45-65 years with HIV. Here the sequenced sample was unsorted PBMCs, taken 1.2 years after starting antiretroviral therapy. Here the CDR3 DNA reads TGTGCCAGCAGCCTCGGACAGAATTCCTACGAGCAGTACTTC. Translation gives CASSLGQNSYEQYF.